One sample yielded the 18 T cell receptor beta chains listed below, sequenced in a study of patients and donors after allogeneic stem cell transplantation. TCRdb reprocessed the RT-PCR reads via MiXCR and lists one record per CDR3 protein. The profile shows about 960,000 distinct CDR3 sequences, 15% to 20% of them singletons. The sample comprised blood, either unsorted or a sorted T cell fraction (not recorded which). The receptor source for this set is a human donor who was either an allogeneic HSCT recipient or a stem cell or donor lymphocyte infusion donor (not recorded which). It is not recorded whose cells these are; they may come from a transplant donor.

The sample holds a few counts of this clonotype. J is TRBJ1-1 and V is TRBV7-3; D not certain. Per germline, CDR1 SGHTA and CDR2 FQGTGA. Trimming took off 1 base at V and 4 bases at J, with 7 bases between the two ends. This CDR3 has 13 residues. The CDR3 loop reads CASSLISSTEAFF. The CDR3 DNA is TGTGCCAGCAGCTTAATCAGCTCCACTGAAGCTTTCTTT.

The chain employs TRBV6-2 or TRBV6-3 and TRBJ2-3; 10 nucleotides align to TRBD2. This CDR3 is 14 amino acids long. The germline V gene encodes CDR1 MNHEY and CDR2 SVGEGT. V dropped 7 bases and J dropped 3; count of bases not matched to a gene: 4. The CDR3 loop reads CASNPSGRTDTQYF. CDR3 in DNA: TGTGCCAGCAACCCTAGCGGGAGAACAGATACGCAGTATTTT.

This clonotype was seen only a few times. This chain uses TRBV20-1 with TRBJ2-7; 11 positions match TRBD1. Germline CDR1 and CDR2: DFQATT and SNEGSKA (reference sequence). This CDR3 region has 14 residues. The V segment lost 5 bases and the J segment 6 bases; nucleotides outside the gene matches: 9. CDR3 bases: TGCAGTGCTCGCACGGACAGGGGGCGCCTCGAGCAGTACTTC. Protein sequence: CSARTDRGRLEQYF.

This clonotype occurred a few times. This chain joins TRBV7-6 and TRBJ1-1; 8 bases agree with TRBD1. Germline V gene data show CDR1 as SGHVS and CDR2 as FNYEAQ. V shed 5 bases, J shed 6 bases, and the junction held 5 bases outside the gene matches. The CDR3 is 13 amino acids. The CDR3: CASSMDRVSEAFF. In DNA form, the CDR3 reads TGTGCCAGCAGCATGGACAGGGTCTCTGAAGCTTTCTTT.

The chain links TRBV4-1 to TRBJ1-2, with TRBD1 matching 7 bases. V shed 0 bases and J 1 base; nucleotides not matched to a gene: 14. Germline assignment: CDR1 MGHRA and CDR2 YSYEKL. The CDR3 loop spans 19 amino acids. The chain's CDR3 is CASSQDLGGTHQLNYGYTF. The DNA for the CDR3 is TGCGCCAGCAGCCAAGATTTAGGGGGCACCCACCAACTTAACTATGGCTACACCTTC.

The chain employs TRBV9 and TRBJ2-3; D might be TRBD2 (7 bases). Germline CDR1 and CDR2: SGDLS and YYNGEE. This CDR3 has 15 amino acids. Trimming took 4 bases from V and 1 from J, leaving 13 bases between them. The CDR3 DNA sequence: TGTGCCAGCAGCTTCGAGGGGGGGCGCACAGATACGCAGTATTTT. Its protein is CASSFEGGRTDTQYF.

This clonotype was detected only a few times. This rearrangement joins TRBV7-3 to TRBJ2-2, with D unclear. Trimming cost V 2 bases and J 3 bases, with 13 bases left between them. This CDR3 contains 16 residues. Germline V CDR1 and CDR2: SGHTA, FQGTGA. In nucleotides, the CDR3 is TGTGCCAGCAGCTTATCTAGAGGAGATTACACCGGGGAGCTGTTTTTT. Translation gives CASSLSRGDYTGELFF.

The V and J genes are TRBV2 and TRBJ2-7, with 9 bases lining up with TRBD1. Trimming cost V 2 bases and J 4 bases; bases outside gene matches: 3. CDR1 is SNHLY, CDR2 FYNNEI, per germline. CDR3 length equals 14 residues. The CDR3, as DNA: TGTGCCAGCAGTGAATGGGGACAGGGTTACGAGCAGTACTTC. Protein product: CASSEWGQGYEQYF.

This clonotype occurred once. The chain links TRBV2 to TRBJ1-2; D possibly corresponds to TRBD1 (5 bases). V dropped 6 bases and J dropped 4 bases, with 12 bases sitting between them. This CDR3 has 13 amino acids. Germline CDR1 reads SNHLY; CDR2 reads FYNNEI. The CDR3 sequence: CASRQEGGYGYTF. DNA of the CDR3: TGTGCCAGCAGACAGGAAGGCGGCTATGGCTACACCTTC.

This clonotype has just a few counts. This sequence joins TRBV27 and TRBJ2-2, with TRBD1 identical over 8 bases. The trim removed 7 bases at V and 7 bases at J, leaving 8 bases unmatched. From germline, CDR1 is MNHEY and CDR2 SMNVEV (reference sequence). The CDR3 is made up of 14 amino acids. The CDR3: CASNFQGAVGELFF. CDR3 nucleotide sequence: TGTGCCAGCAATTTCCAGGGGGCTGTCGGGGAGCTGTTTTTT.

The J gene is TRBJ1-1, the V gene TRBV5-1; D might be TRBD1 (5 bases). Germline CDR1 reads SGHRS; CDR2 reads YFSETQ. Trimming left V 1 base short and J 3 bases short, with 22 bases between. The CDR3 totals 18 residues. The CDR3 reads CASSLWSGPGGSDTEAFF. CDR3 bases: TGCGCCAGCAGCTTGTGGAGCGGCCCCGGGGGATCGGACACTGAAGCTTTCTTT.

This clonotype was found many times. This rearrangement joins TRBV12-3 or TRBV12-4 to TRBJ1-4, with 7 nucleotides matching TRBD1. The trim removed 6 bases at V and 8 bases at J, leaving 9 bases unmatched. CDR3 length equals 14 residues. The DNA of the CDR3 is TGTGCCAGCAGACGAGGACAGGCTCTAGAAAAACTGTTTTTT. Residues: CASRRGQALEKLFF.

The genes are TRBV4-2 and TRBJ2-2; 10 bases fit TRBD2. The CDR3 length is 18 residues. J was trimmed by 2 bases and V by 6 bases; bases with no gene match: 12. The germline V gene has CDR1 LGHNA and CDR2 YNFKEQ. For the CDR3, the DNA is TGTGCCAGCAGGGAGCTTGGACTAGCGGAGTTTAACACCGGGGAGCTGTTTTTT. Protein sequence: CASRELGLAEFNTGELFF.

This clonotype came up a few times. The genes are TRBV3-1 and TRBJ2-1; 9 positions agree with TRBD2. V lost 2 bases and J lost 4; bases outside the gene matches: 3. This CDR3 has 15 residues. Germline V gene sequence: CDR1 LGHDT, CDR2 YNNKEL (reference sequence). The CDR3 loop is CASSQTSGPYNEQFF. CDR3 DNA: TGTGCCAGCAGCCAAACTAGCGGGCCGTACAATGAGCAGTTCTTC.

The chain has TRBV5-1 and TRBJ2-5; no firm D call. The CDR3 length is 15 residues. CDR1 is SGHRS, CDR2 YFSETQ, per germline. Trimming left V 2 bases short and J 2 bases short, with 13 bases between. This CDR3 is CASSFARGNQETQYF. The CDR3 bases are TGCGCCAGCAGCTTCGCCCGAGGAAATCAAGAGACCCAGTACTTC.

This chain joins TRBV15 and TRBJ1-1; D unresolved. Germline assignment: CDR1 LNHNV and CDR2 YYDKDF (reference sequence). V was trimmed by 0 bases and J by 0 bases, leaving 14 bases between them. The CDR3 length is 17 residues. In DNA form, the CDR3 reads TGTGCCACCAGCAGAGATAGGGCAGTGATGATGAACACTGAAGCTTTCTTT. It is translated as CATSRDRAVMMNTEAFF.

J is TRBJ1-1 and V is TRBV5-6, with D maybe TRBD1 (5 bases). Between the trimmed V and J ends, which lost 0 bases and 7 bases, there was a span of 10 bases. This CDR3 spans 13 amino acids. Germline CDR1 and CDR2: SGHDT and YYEEEE. CDR3 region: CASSLDRTVEAFF. CDR3 nucleotides: TGTGCCAGCAGCTTGGACAGGACCGTTGAAGCTTTCTTT.

The table lists this clonotype with a few counts. The chain couples TRBV12-3 or TRBV12-4 to TRBJ1-1; 10 bases map to TRBD1. Trimming took 6 bases from V and 7 from J; bases not matched to a gene: 8. There are 14 residues in the CDR3. The CDR3 loop is CASRADRGRLEAFF. CDR3 nucleotide sequence: TGTGCCAGCAGGGCCGACAGGGGGCGGCTTGAAGCTTTCTTT.